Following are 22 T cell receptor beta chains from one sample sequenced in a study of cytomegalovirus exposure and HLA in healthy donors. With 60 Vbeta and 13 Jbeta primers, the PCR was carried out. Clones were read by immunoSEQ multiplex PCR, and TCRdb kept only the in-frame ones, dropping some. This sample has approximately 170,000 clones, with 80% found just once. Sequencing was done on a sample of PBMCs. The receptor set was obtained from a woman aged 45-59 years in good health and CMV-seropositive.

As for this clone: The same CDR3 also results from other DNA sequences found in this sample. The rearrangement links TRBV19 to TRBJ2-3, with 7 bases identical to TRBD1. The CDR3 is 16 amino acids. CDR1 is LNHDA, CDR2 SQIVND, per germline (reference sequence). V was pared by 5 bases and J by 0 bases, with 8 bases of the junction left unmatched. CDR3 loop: CASSPGTATSTDTQYF. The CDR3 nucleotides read TGTGCCAGTAGTCCCGGGACAGCGACTAGCACAGATACGCAGTATTTT.

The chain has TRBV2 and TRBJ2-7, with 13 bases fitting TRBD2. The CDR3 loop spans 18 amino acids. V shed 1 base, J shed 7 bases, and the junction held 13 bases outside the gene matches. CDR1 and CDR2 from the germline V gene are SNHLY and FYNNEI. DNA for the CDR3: TGTGCCAGCAGTGAAGAGACCGTTAATGCGGGACTAGCGGGAGAGCAGTACTTC. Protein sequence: CASSEETVNAGLAGEQYF.

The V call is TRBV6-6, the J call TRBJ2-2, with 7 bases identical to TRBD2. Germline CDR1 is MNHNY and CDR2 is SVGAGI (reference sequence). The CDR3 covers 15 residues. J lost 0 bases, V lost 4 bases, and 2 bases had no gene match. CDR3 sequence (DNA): TGTGCCAGCAGTTCTAGCGGTCCGAACACCGGGGAGCTGTTTTTT. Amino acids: CASSSSGPNTGELFF.

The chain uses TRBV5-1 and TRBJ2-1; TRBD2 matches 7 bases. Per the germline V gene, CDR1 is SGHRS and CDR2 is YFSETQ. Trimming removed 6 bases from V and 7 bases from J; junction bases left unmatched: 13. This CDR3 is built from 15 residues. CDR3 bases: TGCGCCAGCACACAAATGGGCGGGAGCAAAAATGAGCAGTTCTTC. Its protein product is CASTQMGGSKNEQFF.

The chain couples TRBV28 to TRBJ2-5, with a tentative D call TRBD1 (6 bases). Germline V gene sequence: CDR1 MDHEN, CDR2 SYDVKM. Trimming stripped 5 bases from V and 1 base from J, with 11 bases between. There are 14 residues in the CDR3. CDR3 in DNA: TGTGCCAGCAGTCGAACAGGGCCCCAAGAGACCCAGTACTTC. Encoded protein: CASSRTGPQETQYF.

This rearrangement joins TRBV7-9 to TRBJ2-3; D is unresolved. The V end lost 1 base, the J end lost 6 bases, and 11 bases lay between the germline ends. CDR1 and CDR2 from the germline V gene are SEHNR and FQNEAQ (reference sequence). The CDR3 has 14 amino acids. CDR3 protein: CASSLGVHPDTQYF. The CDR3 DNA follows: TGTGCCAGCAGCTTAGGCGTTCATCCGGATACGCAGTATTTT.

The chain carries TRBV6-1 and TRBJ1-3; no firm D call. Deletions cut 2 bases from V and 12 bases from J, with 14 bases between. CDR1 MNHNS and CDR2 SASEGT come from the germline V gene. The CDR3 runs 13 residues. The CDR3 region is CASSETGVGDIYF. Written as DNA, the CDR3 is TGTGCCAGCAGTGAAACCGGGGTCGGGGACATATATTTT.

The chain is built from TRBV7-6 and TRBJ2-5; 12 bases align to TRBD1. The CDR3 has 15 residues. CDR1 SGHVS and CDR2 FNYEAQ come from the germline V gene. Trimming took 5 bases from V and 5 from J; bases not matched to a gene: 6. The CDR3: CASSGGQGAWETQYF. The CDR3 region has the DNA TGTGCCAGCAGCGGGGGACAGGGGGCGTGGGAGACCCAGTACTTC.

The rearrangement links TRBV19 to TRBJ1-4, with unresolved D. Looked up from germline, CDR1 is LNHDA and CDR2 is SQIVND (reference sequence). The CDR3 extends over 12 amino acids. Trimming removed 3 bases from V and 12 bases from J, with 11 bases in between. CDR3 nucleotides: TGTGCCAGTAGTATTTCGACAAGAGAACTGTTTTTT. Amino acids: CASSISTRELFF.

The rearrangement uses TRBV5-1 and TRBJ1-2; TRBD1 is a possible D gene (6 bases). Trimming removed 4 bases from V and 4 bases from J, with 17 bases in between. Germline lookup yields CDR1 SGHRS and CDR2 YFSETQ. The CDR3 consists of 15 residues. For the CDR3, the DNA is TGCGCCAGCAGCCCCGTGACAGGTCAGCTCTATGGCTACACCTTC. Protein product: CASSPVTGQLYGYTF.

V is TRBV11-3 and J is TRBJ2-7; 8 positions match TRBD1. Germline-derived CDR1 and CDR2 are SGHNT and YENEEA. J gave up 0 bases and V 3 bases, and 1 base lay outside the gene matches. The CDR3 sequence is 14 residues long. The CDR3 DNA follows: TGTGCCAGCAGCTTGGGACAGGCCTCCTACGAGCAGTACTTC. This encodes CASSLGQASYEQYF.

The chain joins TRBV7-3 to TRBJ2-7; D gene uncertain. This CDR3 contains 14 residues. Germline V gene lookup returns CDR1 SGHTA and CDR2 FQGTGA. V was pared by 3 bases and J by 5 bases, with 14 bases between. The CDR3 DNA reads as TGTGCCAGCAGCTTCTCAAGAGATTCCCACGAGCAGTACTTC. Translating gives CASSFSRDSHEQYF.

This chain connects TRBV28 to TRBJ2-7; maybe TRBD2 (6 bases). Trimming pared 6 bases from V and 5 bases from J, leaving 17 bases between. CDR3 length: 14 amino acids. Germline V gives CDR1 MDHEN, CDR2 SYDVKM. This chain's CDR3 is CASSAGMTDHEQYF. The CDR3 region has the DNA TGTGCCAGCAGCGCGGGGATGACAGACCACGAGCAGTACTTC.

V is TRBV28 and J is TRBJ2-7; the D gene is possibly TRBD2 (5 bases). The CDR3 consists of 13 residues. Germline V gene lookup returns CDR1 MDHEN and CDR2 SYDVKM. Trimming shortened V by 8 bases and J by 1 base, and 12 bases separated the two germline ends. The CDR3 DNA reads TGTGCCAGCCTCGCCCTAGCATCCTACGAGCAGTACTTC. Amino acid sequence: CASLALASYEQYF.

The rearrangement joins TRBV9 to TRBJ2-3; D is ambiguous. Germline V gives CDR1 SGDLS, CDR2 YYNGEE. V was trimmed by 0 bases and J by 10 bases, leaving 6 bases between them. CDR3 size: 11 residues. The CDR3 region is CASSVGSAQYF. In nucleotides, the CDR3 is TGTGCCAGCAGCGTAGGCAGTGCGCAGTATTTT. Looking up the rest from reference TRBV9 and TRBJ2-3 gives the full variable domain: DSGVTQTPKHLITATGQRVTLRCSPRSGDLSVYWYQQSLDQGLQFLIQYYNGEERAKGNILERFSAQQFPDLHSELNLSSLELGDSALYFCASSVGSAQYFGPGTRLTVL.

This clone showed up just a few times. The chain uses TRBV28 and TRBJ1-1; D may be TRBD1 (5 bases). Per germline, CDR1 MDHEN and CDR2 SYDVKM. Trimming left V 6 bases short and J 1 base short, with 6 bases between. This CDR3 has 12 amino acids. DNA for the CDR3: TGTGCCAGCAGGGGGGGGAACACTGAAGCTTTCTTT. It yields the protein CASRGGNTEAFF.

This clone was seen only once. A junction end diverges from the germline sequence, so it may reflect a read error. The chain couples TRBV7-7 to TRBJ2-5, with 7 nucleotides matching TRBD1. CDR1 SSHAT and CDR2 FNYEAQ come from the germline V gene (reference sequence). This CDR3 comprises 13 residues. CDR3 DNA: TGTGCTAGCAGTTCAGACAGGGAAGAGACCCAGTACTTC. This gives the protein CASSSDREETQYF.

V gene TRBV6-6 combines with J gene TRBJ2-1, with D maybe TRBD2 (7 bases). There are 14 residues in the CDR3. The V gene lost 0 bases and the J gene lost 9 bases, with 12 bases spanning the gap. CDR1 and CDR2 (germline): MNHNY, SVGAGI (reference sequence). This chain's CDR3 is CASSYSKGGPEQFF. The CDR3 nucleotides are TGTGCCAGCAGTTACTCCAAGGGGGGGCCTGAGCAGTTCTTC.

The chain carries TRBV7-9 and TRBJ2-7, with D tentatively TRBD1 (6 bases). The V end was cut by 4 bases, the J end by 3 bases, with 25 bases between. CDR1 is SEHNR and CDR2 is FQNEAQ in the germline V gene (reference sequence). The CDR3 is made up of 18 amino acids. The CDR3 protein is CASSSSSGTSGWVYEQYF. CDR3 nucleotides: TGTGCCAGCAGCTCCTCCTCCGGGACATCTGGTTGGGTCTACGAGCAGTACTTC.

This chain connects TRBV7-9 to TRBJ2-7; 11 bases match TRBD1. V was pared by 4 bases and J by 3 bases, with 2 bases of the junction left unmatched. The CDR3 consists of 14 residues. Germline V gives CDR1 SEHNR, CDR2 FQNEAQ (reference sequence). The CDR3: CASSSGTGGYEQYF. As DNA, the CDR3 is TGTGCCAGCAGCTCCGGGACAGGGGGCTACGAGCAGTACTTC.

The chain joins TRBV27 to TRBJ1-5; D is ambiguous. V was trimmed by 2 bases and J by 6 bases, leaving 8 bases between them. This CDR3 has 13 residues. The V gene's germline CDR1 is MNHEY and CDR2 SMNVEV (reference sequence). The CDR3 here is CASSLLGPQPQHF. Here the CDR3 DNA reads TGTGCCAGCAGTTTACTGGGCCCTCAGCCCCAGCATTTT.

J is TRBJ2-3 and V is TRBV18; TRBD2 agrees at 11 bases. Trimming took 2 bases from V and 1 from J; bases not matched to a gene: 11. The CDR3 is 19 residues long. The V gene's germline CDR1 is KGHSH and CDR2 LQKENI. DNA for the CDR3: TGTGCCAGCTCACCAAGAGTCCTAGCGGGGGGCCCCGGCACAGATACGCAGTATTTT. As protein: CASSPRVLAGGPGTDTQYF.